The clone carrying this T cell receptor beta chain was counted at least ten times. What it binds is unknown. This sample is part of a study of breast tumors, draining lymph nodes, adjacent tissues. Study-wide results and limits: Compared with basal-like, luminal-like tumors shared significantly more repertoire with nontumor tissue.

TCRdb reanalysed the multiplex PCR reads using MiXCR and keeps one entry per CDR3 protein. This table has 30,000 to 40,000 distinct CDR3 sequences, roughly 36% appearing once. Sequenced material: breast tumor tissue. The TCR sequence derives from a female donor with breast cancer. Some clones in this sample may be carry-over from other donors' samples.

CDR3 region: CAWSRTGWSGYTF. The CDR3 nucleotides are TGTGCCTGGAGTCGGACAGGGTGGTCTGGCTACACCTTC. The chain is built from TRBV30 and TRBJ1-2, with 8 bases lining up with TRBD1. The germline gives CDR1 GTSNPN, CDR2 SVGIG (reference sequence). The CDR3 covers 13 residues. Trimming removed 2 bases from V and 7 bases from J; junction bases left unmatched: 6.